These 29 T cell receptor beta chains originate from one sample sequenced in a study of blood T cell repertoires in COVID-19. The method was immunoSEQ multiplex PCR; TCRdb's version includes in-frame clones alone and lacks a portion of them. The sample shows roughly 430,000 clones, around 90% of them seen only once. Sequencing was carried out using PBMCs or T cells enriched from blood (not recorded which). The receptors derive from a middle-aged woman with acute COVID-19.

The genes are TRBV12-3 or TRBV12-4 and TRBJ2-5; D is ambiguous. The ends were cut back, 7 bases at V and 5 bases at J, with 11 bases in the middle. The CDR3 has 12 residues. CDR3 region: CASTGPGETQYF. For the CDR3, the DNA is TGTGCCAGCACGGGTCCTGGGGAGACCCAGTACTTC.

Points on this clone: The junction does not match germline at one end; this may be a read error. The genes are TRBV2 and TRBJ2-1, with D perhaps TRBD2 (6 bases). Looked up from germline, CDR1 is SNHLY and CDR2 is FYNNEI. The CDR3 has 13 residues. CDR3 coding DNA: TGTGCCAGCAGTGACGTTCGCGAGACTAGTATAATCTTC. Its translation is CASSDVRETSIIF.

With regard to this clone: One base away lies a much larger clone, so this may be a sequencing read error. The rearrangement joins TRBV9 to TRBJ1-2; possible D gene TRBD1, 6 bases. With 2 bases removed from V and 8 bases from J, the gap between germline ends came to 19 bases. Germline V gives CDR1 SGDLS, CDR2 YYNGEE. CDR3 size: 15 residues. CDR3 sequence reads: CASSVYGGGGVGYTF. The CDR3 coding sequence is TGTGCCAGCAGCGTTTACGGTGGAGGGGGGGTCGGCTACACCTTC.

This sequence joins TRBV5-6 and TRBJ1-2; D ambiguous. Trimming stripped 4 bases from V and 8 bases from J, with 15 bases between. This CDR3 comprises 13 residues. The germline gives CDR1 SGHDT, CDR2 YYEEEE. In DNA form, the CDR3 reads TGTGCCAGCAGCCCCGGGAGGAGCTCCGGCTACACCTTC. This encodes CASSPGRSSGYTF. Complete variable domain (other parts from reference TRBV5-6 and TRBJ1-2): DAGVTQSPTHLIKTRGQQVTLRCSPKSGHDTVSWYQQALGQGPQFIFQYYEEEERQRGNFPDRFSGHQFPNYSSELNVNALLLGDSALYLCASSPGRSSGYTFGSGTRLTVV.

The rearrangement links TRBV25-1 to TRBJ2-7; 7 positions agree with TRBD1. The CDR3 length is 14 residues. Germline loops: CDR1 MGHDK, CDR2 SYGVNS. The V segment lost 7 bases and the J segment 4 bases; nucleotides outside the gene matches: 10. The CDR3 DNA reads TGTGCCAGCAATCTTGACAGGGACCCTTACGAGCAGTACTTC. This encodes CASNLDRDPYEQYF.

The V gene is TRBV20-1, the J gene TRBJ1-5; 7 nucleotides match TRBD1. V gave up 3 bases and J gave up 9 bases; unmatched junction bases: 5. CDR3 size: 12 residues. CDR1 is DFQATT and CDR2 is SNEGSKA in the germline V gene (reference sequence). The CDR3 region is CSASQGVGPQHF. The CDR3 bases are TGCAGTGCTAGTCAGGGGGTCGGGCCCCAGCATTTT.

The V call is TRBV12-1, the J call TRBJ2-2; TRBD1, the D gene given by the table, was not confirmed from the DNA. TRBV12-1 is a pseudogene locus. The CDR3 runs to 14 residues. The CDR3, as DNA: TGTGCCAGCAGCTTTCCCCCCCATGCCGGGGAGCTGTTTTTT. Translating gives CASSFPPHAGELFF.

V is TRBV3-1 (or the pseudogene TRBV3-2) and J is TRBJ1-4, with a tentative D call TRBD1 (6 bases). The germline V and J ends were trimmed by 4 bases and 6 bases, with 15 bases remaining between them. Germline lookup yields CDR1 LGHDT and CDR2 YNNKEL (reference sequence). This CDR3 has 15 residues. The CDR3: CASSLRDIGYEKLFF. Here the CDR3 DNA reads TGTGCCAGCAGCCTACGGGACATCGGGTATGAAAAACTGTTTTTT.

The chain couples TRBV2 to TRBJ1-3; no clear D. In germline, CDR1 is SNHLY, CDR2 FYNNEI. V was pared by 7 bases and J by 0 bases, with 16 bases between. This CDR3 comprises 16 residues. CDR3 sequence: CASTLDLQSSGNTIYF. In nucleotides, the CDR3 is TGTGCCAGCACCCTAGACCTTCAGAGCTCTGGAAACACCATATATTTT.

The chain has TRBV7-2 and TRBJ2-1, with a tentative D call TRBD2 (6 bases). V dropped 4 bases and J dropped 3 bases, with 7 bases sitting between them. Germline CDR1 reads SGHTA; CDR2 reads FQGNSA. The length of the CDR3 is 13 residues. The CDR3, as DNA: TGTGCCAGCAGCTACGGGGGCTACAATGAGCAGTTCTTC. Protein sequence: CASSYGGYNEQFF. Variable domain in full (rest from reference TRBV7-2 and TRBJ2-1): GAGVSQSPSNKVTEKGKDVELRCDPISGHTALYWYRQSLGQGLEFLIYFQGNSAPDKSGLPSDRFSAERTGGSVSTLTIQRTQQEDSAVYLCASSYGGYNEQFFGPGTRLTVL.

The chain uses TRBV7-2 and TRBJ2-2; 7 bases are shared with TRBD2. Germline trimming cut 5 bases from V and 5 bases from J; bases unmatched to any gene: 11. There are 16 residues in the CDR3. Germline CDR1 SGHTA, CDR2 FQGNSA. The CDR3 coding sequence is TGTGCCAGCAGCCCCAACCCCGGGGGGAGAACCGGGGAGCTGTTTTTT. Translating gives CASSPNPGGRTGELFF.

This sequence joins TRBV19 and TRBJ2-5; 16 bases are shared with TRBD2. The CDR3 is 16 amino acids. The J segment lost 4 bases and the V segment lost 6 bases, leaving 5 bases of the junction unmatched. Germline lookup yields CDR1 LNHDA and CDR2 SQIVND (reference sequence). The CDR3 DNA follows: TGTGCCAGTAGCCGGGGACTAGCGGGGGGGCCAGAGACCCAGTACTTC. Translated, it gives CASSRGLAGGPETQYF.

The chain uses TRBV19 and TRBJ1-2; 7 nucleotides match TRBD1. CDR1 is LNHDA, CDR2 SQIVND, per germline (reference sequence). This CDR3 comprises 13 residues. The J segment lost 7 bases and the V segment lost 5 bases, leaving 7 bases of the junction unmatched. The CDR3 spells CASSHRQGGGYTF. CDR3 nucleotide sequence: TGTGCCAGTAGTCATAGACAGGGAGGTGGCTACACCTTC.

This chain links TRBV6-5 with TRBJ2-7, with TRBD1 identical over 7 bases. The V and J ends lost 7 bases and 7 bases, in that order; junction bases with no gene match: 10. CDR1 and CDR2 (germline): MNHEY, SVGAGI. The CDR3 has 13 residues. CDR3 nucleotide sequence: TGTGCCAGCATAGCAGGGGGTAAGGGGGAGCAGTACTTC. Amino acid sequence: CASIAGGKGEQYF.

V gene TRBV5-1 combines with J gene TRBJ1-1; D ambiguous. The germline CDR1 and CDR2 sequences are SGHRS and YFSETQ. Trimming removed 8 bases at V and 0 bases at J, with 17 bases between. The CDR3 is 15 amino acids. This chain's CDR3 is CASEDGLSMNTEAFF. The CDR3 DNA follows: TGCGCCAGTGAGGACGGACTCTCCATGAACACTGAAGCTTTCTTT.

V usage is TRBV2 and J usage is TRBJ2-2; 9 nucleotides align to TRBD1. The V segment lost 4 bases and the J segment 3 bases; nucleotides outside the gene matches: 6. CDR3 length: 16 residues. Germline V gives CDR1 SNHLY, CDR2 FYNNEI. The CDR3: CASSADRGIDTGELFF. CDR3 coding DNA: TGTGCCAGCAGTGCGGACAGGGGTATTGACACCGGGGAGCTGTTTTTT.

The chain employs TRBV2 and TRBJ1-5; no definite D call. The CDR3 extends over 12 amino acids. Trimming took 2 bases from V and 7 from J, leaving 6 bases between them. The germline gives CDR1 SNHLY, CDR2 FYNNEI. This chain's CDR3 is CASSEPPQPQHF. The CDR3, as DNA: TGTGCCAGCAGTGAACCTCCCCAGCCCCAGCATTTT.

The CDR3 loop reads CASSIDRTVNEKLFF. Written as DNA, the CDR3 is TGTGCCAGTAGTATCGACAGGACAGTCAATGAAAAACTGTTTTTT. The chain joins TRBV19 to TRBJ1-4, with TRBD1 as a possible D gene (6 bases). This CDR3 is built from 15 residues. The V end was cut by 3 bases, the J end by 5 bases, with 13 bases between. The germline CDR1 and CDR2 sequences are LNHDA and SQIVND (reference sequence).

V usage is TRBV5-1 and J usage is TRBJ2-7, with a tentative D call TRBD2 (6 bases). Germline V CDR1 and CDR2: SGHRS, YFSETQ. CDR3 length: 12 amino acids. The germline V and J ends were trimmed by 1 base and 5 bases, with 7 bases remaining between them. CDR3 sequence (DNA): TGCGCCAGCAGCTTGTCGGGAGACGAGCAGTACTTC. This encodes CASSLSGDEQYF.

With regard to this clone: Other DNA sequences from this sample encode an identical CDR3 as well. For the CDR3, the DNA is TGCGCCAGCAGCTTAACAGGGGGCGGCACTGAAGCTTTCTTT. It codes for CASSLTGGGTEAFF. V usage is TRBV5-1 and J usage is TRBJ1-1; 9 bases map to TRBD1. There are 14 residues in the CDR3. Germline V gene lookup returns CDR1 SGHRS and CDR2 YFSETQ. V gave up 2 bases and J gave up 4 bases; unmatched junction bases: 3.

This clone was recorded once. In DNA, the CDR3 is TGTGCCAGCAGCTCCGCGGAAAGGAATTCACCCCTCCACTTT. Its protein is CASSSAERNSPLHF. V is TRBV7-9 and J is TRBJ1-6; D gene uncertain. CDR1 SEHNR and CDR2 FQNEAQ come from the germline V gene (reference sequence). This CDR3 is 14 amino acids long. The germline V and J ends were trimmed by 4 bases and 7 bases, with 11 bases remaining between them. Full variable domain (remainder filled in from reference TRBV7-9 and TRBJ1-6): DTGVSQNPRHKITKRGQNVTFRCDPISEHNRLYWYRQTLGQGPEFLTYFQNEAQLEKSRLLSDRFSAERPKGSFSTLEIQRTEQGDSAMYLCASSSAERNSPLHFGNGTRLTVT.

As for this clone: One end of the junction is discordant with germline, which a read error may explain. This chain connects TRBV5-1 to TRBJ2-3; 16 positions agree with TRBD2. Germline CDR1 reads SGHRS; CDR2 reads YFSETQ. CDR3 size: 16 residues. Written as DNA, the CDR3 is TGCGCCAGCAGTTTGGGGACTAGCGGGGGGGCCACAGCGCAGTATTTT. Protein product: CASSLGTSGGATAQYF.

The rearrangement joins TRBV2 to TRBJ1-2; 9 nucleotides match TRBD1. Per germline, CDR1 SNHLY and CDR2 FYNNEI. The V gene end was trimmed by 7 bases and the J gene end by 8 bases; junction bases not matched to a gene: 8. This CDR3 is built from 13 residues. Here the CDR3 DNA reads TGTGCCAGCACCCGGGACAGGGAAGGAGGCTACACCTTC. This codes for CASTRDREGGYTF.

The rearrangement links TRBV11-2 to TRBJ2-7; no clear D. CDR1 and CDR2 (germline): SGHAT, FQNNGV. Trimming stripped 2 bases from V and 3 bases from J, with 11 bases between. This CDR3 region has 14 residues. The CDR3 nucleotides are TGTGCCAGCAGCTTATGGTCAGAAAACTACGAGCAGTACTTC. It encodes CASSLWSENYEQYF.

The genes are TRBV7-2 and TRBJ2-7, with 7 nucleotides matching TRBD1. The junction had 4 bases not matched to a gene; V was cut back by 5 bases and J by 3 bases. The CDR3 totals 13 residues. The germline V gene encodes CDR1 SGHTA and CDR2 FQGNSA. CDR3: CASSGDSYYEQYF. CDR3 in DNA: TGTGCCAGCAGCGGGGACAGCTACTACGAGCAGTACTTC.

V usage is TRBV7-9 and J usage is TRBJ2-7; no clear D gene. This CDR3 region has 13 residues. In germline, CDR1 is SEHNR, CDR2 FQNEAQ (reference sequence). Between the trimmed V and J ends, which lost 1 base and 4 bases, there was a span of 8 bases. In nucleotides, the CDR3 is TGTGCCAGCAGCTTAGATAACATTTACGAGCAGTACTTC. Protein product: CASSLDNIYEQYF.

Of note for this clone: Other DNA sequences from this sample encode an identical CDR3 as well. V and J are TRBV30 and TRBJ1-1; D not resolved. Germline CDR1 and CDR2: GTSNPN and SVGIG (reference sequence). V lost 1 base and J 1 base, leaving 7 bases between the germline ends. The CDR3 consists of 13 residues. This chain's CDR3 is CAWSGQSNTEAFF. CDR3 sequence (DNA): TGTGCCTGGAGTGGCCAGTCGAACACTGAAGCTTTCTTT.

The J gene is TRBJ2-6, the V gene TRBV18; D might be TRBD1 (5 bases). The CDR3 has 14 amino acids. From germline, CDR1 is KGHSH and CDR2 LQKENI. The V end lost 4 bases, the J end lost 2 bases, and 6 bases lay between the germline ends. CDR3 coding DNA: TGTGCCAGCTCACAGGGGACTGGGGCCAACGTCCTGACTTTC. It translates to CASSQGTGANVLTF.

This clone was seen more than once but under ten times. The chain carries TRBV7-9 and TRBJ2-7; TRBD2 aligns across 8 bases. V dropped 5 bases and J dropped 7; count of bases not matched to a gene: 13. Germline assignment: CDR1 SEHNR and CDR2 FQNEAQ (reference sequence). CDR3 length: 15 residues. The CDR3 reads CASSLGTSARGEQYF. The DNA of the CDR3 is TGTGCCAGCAGCCTGGGGACTAGTGCGCGGGGAGAGCAGTACTTC.